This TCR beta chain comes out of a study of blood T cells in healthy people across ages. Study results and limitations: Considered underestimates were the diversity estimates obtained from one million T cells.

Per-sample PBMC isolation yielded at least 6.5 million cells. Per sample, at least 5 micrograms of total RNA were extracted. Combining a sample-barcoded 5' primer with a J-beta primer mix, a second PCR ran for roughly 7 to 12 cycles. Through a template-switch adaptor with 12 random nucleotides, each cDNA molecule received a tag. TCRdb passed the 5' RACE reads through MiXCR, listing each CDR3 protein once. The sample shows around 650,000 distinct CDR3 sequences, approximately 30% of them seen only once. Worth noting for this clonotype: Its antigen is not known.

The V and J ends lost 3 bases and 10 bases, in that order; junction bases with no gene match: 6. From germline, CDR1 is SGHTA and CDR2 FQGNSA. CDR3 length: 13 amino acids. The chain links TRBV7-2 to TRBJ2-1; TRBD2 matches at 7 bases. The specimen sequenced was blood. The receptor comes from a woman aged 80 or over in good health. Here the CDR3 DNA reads TGTGCCAGCAGCTTCACCGGAGCGGGGGAGCAGTTCTTC. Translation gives CASSFTGAGEQFF.